These 14 T cell receptor beta chains were all obtained from the same sample, sequenced in a study of T cell repertoires in cytomegalovirus infection. What these receptors recognize is not known. Using its own MiXCR run on the reads, TCRdb lists one record per CDR3 protein. The table shows about 740,000 distinct CDR3 sequences, with about 30% occurring only once. This sample comprised cultured PBMCs, obtained from culture after CMV antigen stimulation. The receptors derive from a human donor in good health (CMV status not recorded). Some clones in this sample may be carry-over from other donors' samples.

This clonotype was detected many times. The chain joins TRBV7-9 to TRBJ2-1, with D perhaps being TRBD1 or TRBD2 (6 bases each). CDR3 size: 18 residues. The V end lost 7 bases, the J end lost 0 bases, and 22 bases lay between the germline ends. Germline lookup yields CDR1 SEHNR and CDR2 FQNEAQ (reference sequence). This chain's CDR3 is CASITSRGGGTSYNEQFF. CDR3 coding DNA: TGTGCCAGCATTACTAGCCGTGGGGGCGGGACCTCCTACAATGAGCAGTTCTTC. Drawing the rest from reference TRBV7-9 and TRBJ2-1, the complete variable domain is DTGVSQNPRHKITKRGQNVTFRCDPISEHNRLYWYRQTLGQGPEFLTYFQNEAQLEKSRLLSDRFSAERPKGSFSTLEIQRTEQGDSAMYLCASITSRGGGTSYNEQFFGPGTRLTVL.

This clonotype was observed a single time. CDR3 sequence reads: CAIQTDLTAEAFF. Here the CDR3 DNA reads TGTGCCATTCAGACGGATCTGACGGCCGAAGCTTTCTTT. The gene calls are TRBV10-3 and TRBJ1-1; no definite D call. Per the germline V gene, CDR1 is ENHRY and CDR2 is SYGVKD. The V gene lost 9 bases and the J gene lost 8 bases, with 19 bases spanning the gap. This CDR3 contains 13 residues.

In its sample, this clonotype was seen many times. The J gene is TRBJ2-7, the V gene TRBV7-2; D ambiguous. This CDR3 is built from 15 residues. The V and J ends lost 0 bases and 3 bases respectively, with 12 bases between them. CDR1 and CDR2 from the germline V gene are SGHTA and FQGNSA. The CDR3 nucleotides are TGTGCCAGCAGCTTAGCCCAATCTGCAAACTACGAGCAGTACTTC. Protein: CASSLAQSANYEQYF.

CDR3 residues: CASSLRPTNEKLFF. In DNA form, the CDR3 reads TGTGCCAGCAGTTTGCGCCCCACTAATGAAAAACTGTTTTTT. The chain is built from TRBV12-3 or TRBV12-4 and TRBJ1-4; no firm D call. Trimming cost V 3 bases and J 2 bases, with 7 bases left between them. This CDR3 has 14 amino acids.

This clonotype was detected only a few times. The J gene is TRBJ2-7, the V gene TRBV10-3; 7 bases match TRBD2. With V trimmed by 7 bases and J by 0 bases, 15 bases remained unmatched. The germline gives CDR1 ENHRY, CDR2 SYGVKD. The CDR3 contains 17 residues. DNA for the CDR3: TGTGCCATCACAAATCCAACTCCGGGAGGCAGCTCCTACGAGCAGTACTTC. Translation gives CAITNPTPGGSSYEQYF.

The rearrangement joins TRBV7-1 to TRBJ1-5; D is perhaps TRBD1 (6 bases). TRBV7-1 is designated an ORF whose function remains uncertain. V was trimmed by 5 bases and J by 6 bases, leaving 17 bases between them. The CDR3 totals 15 residues. The CDR3 is CASSTDRFRGQPQHF. The CDR3 DNA reads as TGTGCCAGCAGCACCGACAGGTTCCGGGGTCAGCCCCAGCATTTT.

The chain is built from TRBV7-9 and TRBJ2-5, with 9 bases lining up with TRBD2. There are 15 residues in the CDR3. The junction had 8 bases not matched to a gene; V was cut back by 5 bases and J by 4 bases. Germline V CDR1 and CDR2: SEHNR, FQNEAQ (reference sequence). CDR3 sequence reads: CASSPSGGTSETQYF. In nucleotides, the CDR3 is TGTGCCAGCAGCCCCAGCGGGGGGACGTCAGAGACCCAGTACTTC.

This clonotype was detected a few times. The chain combines TRBV12-3 or TRBV12-4 with TRBJ2-2; 11 bases fit TRBD2. Unmatched junction bases numbered 8, after V lost 2 bases and J lost 6 bases. This CDR3 spans 17 amino acids. In DNA, the CDR3 is TGTGCCAGCAGTTTAAGGGCTAGCGGGAGGCGGGCCGGGGAGCTGTTTTTT. Translated, it gives CASSLRASGRRAGELFF.

This clonotype turned up a few times. This chain uses TRBV7-9 with TRBJ2-2; D gene unclear. The V and J ends lost 6 bases and 6 bases respectively, with 14 bases between them. The CDR3 length is 14 residues. The germline gives CDR1 SEHNR, CDR2 FQNEAQ (reference sequence). CDR3 region: CASRPVGNAGELFF. In DNA, the CDR3 is TGTGCCAGCAGGCCGGTGGGGAATGCCGGGGAGCTGTTTTTT.

Only a few counts were recorded for this clonotype. V usage is TRBV19 and J usage is TRBJ2-3, with D possibly matching TRBD1 (5 bases). Trimming left V 10 bases short and J 4 bases short, with 12 bases between. CDR1 LNHDA and CDR2 SQIVND come from the germline V gene (reference sequence). This CDR3 has 12 residues. In DNA form, the CDR3 reads TGTGCCACCTCGTCCAGGGCAGATACGCAGTATTTT. Translation: CATSSRADTQYF. Looking up the rest from reference TRBV19 and TRBJ2-3 gives the full variable domain: DGGITQSPKYLFRKEGQNVTLSCEQNLNHDAMYWYRQDPGQGLRLIYYSQIVNDFQKGDIAEGYSVSREKKESFPLTVTSAQKNPTAFYLCATSSRADTQYFGPGTRLTVL.

A few counts support this clonotype. The genes are TRBV7-2 and TRBJ2-5; 7 bases agree with TRBD2. Losses at the gene ends were 3 bases for V and 0 bases for J; bases not matched to a gene: 4. The CDR3 is made up of 15 amino acids. Germline CDR1 and CDR2: SGHTA and FQGNSA. The CDR3 here is CASSFQRGHQETQYF. The CDR3 coding sequence is TGTGCCAGCAGCTTCCAGCGGGGCCACCAAGAGACCCAGTACTTC.

V gene TRBV27 combines with J gene TRBJ1-2, with D possibly TRBD1 on 5 matching bases. CDR3 length: 17 amino acids. Germline-derived CDR1 and CDR2 are MNHEY and SMNVEV (reference sequence). The V end lost 6 bases, the J end lost 2 bases, and 22 bases lay between the germline ends. CDR3 sequence reads: CASRRGGPPGGNYGYTF. The DNA of the CDR3 is TGTGCCAGCAGAAGGGGAGGGCCGCCGGGGGGGAACTATGGCTACACCTTC.

This sequence joins TRBV29-1 and TRBJ2-1, with 9 bases identical to TRBD1. The CDR3 is made up of 13 amino acids. In germline, CDR1 is SQVTM, CDR2 ANQGSEA. The DNA of the CDR3 is TGCAGAGCCGGGACAGGGTTTATGGATGAGCAGTTCTTC. It codes for CRAGTGFMDEQFF.

The chain carries TRBV27 and TRBJ2-5, with D hard to call. There are 14 residues in the CDR3. Germline V lookup: CDR1 MNHEY, CDR2 SMNVEV (reference sequence). V was shortened by 5 bases and J by 4 bases, with 14 bases between the two germline ends. CDR3 nucleotide sequence: TGTGCCAGCAGTGACCCGGGTATAGGAGAGACCCAGTACTTC. Residues: CASSDPGIGETQYF.